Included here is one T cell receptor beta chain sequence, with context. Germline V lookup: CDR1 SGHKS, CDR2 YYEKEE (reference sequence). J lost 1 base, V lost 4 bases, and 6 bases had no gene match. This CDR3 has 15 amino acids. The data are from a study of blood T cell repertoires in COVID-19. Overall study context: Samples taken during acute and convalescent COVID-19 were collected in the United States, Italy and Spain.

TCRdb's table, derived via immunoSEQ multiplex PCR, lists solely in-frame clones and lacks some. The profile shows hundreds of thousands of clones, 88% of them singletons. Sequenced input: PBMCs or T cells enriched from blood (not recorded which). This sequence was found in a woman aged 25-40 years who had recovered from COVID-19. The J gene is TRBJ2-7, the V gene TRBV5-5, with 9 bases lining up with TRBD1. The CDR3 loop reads CASSGTGIVSYEQYF. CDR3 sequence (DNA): TGTGCCAGCAGCGGGACAGGGATCGTTTCCTACGAGCAGTACTTC.